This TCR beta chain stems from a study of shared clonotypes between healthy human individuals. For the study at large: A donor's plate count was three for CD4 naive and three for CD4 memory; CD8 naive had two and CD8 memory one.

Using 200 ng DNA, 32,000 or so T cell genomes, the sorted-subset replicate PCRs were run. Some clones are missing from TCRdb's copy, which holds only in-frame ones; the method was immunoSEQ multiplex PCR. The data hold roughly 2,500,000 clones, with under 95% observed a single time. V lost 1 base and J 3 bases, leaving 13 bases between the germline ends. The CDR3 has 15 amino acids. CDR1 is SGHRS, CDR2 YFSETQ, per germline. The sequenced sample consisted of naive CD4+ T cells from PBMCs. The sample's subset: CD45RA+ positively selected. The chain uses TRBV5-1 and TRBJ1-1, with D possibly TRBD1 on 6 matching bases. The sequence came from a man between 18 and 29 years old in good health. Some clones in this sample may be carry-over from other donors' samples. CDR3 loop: CASSLKGGLDTEAFF. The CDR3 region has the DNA TGCGCCAGCAGCTTGAAAGGGGGGCTTGACACTGAAGCTTTCTTT.